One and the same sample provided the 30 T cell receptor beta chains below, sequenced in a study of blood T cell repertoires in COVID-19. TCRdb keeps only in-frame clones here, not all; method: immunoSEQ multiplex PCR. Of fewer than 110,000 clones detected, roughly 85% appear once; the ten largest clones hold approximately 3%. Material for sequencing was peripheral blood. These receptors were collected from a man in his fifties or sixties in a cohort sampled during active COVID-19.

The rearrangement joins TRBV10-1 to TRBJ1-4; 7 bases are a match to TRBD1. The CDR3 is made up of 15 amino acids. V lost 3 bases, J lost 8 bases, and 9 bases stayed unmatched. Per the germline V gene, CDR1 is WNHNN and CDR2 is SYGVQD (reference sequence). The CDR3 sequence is CASSEGGGGGEKLFF. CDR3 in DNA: TGCGCCAGCAGTGAAGGAGGGGGCGGAGGAGAAAAACTGTTTTTT.

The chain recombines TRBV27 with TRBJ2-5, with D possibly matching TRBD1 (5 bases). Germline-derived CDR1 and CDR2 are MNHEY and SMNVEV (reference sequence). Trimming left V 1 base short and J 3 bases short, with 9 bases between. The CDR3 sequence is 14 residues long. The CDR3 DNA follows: TGTGCCAGCAGTTTATATCCAGGGAAAGAGACCCAGTACTTC. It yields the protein CASSLYPGKETQYF.

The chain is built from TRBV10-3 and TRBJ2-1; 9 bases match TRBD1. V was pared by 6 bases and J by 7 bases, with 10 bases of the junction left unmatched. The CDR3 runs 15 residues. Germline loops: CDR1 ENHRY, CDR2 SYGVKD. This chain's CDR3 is CAISQGQGTLNEQFF. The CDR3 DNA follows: TGTGCCATCAGCCAGGGACAGGGAACATTAAATGAGCAGTTCTTC.

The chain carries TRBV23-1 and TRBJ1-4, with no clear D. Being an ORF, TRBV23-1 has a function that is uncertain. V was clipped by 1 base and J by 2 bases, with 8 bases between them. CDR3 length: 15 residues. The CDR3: CASSQFCRTNEKLFF. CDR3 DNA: TGCGCCAGCAGTCAATTTTGTCGGACTAATGAAAAACTGTTTTTT.

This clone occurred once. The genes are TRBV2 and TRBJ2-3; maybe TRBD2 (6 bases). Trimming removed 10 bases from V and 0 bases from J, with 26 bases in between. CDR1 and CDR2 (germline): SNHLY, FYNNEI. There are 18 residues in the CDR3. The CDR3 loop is CANLPTGAGGASTDTQYF. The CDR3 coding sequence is TGTGCCAACCTACCGACTGGGGCGGGCGGGGCGAGCACAGATACGCAGTATTTT.

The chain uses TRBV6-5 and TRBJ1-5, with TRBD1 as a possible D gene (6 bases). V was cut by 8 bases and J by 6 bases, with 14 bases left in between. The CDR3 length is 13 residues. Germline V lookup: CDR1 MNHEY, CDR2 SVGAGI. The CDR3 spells CASQGPGGQPQHF. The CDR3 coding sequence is TGTGCCAGCCAGGGGCCAGGAGGTCAGCCCCAGCATTTT.

CDR3 in DNA: TGTGCCAGCAGCCCTACTAGCGGGGGACCCAAGACCCAGTACTTC. Translated, it gives CASSPTSGGPKTQYF. This sequence joins TRBV7-3 and TRBJ2-5; 11 bases are a match to TRBD2. The CDR3 is 15 amino acids. Trimming took 5 bases from V and 6 from J; bases not matched to a gene: 8. Looked up from germline, CDR1 is SGHTA and CDR2 is FQGTGA.

In nucleotides, the CDR3 is TGTGCCAGCAGCCAGGACAGGGTAGATGGCTACACCTTC. It specifies CASSQDRVDGYTF. V and J are TRBV28 and TRBJ1-2, with 8 bases identical to TRBD1. Germline loops: CDR1 MDHEN, CDR2 SYDVKM. The CDR3 is made up of 13 amino acids. V shed 6 bases, J shed 6 bases, and the junction held 6 bases outside the gene matches.

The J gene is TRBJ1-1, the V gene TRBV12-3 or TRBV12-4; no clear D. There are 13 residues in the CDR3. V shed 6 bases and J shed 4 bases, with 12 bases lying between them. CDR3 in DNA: TGTGCCAGCAGCCTTTATGAGCGCACTGAAGCTTTCTTT. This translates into CASSLYERTEAFF.

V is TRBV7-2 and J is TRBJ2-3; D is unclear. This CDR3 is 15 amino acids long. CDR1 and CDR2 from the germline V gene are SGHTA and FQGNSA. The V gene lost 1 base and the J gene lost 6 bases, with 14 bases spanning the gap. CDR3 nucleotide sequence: TGTGCCAGCAGCTTAGGAGCGAGTCGATCCGATACGCAGTATTTT. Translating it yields CASSLGASRSDTQYF.

CDR3 DNA: TGTGCCAGCAGTGAAGGACTCCTGAATCCCTACGAGCAGTACGTC. The encoded protein is CASSEGLLNPYEQYV. V gene TRBV6-1 combines with J gene TRBJ2-7; no clear D. Trimming pared 1 base from V and 2 bases from J, leaving 12 bases between. The V gene's germline CDR1 is MNHNS and CDR2 SASEGT. This CDR3 spans 15 amino acids.

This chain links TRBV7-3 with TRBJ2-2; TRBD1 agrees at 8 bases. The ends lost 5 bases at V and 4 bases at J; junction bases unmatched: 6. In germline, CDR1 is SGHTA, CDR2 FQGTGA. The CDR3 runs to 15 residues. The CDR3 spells CASSQTGDLTGELFF. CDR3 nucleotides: TGTGCCAGCAGCCAGACAGGGGATCTCACCGGGGAGCTGTTTTTT.

The CDR3 sequence: CASSLRQGGSTGELFF. In DNA, the CDR3 is TGCGCCAGCAGCTTACGACAGGGTGGGAGCACCGGGGAGCTGTTTTTT. V gene TRBV5-1 combines with J gene TRBJ2-2; 7 nucleotides line up with TRBD1. The CDR3 totals 16 residues. The V and J ends lost 2 bases and 4 bases, in that order; junction bases with no gene match: 8. The germline V gene has CDR1 SGHRS and CDR2 YFSETQ.

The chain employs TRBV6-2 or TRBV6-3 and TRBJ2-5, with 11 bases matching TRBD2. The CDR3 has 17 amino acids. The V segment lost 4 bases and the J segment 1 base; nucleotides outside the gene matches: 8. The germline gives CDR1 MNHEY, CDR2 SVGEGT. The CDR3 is CASSSNPSGGFQETQYF. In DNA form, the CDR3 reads TGTGCCAGCAGTTCGAACCCTAGCGGGGGGTTCCAAGAGACCCAGTACTTC.

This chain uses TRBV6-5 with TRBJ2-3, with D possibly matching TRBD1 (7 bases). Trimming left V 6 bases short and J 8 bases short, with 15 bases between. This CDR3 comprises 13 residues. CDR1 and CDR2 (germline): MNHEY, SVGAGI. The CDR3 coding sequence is TGTGCCAGCAGGGAGGGGGCAGTTGGTACGCAGTATTTT. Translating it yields CASREGAVGTQYF.

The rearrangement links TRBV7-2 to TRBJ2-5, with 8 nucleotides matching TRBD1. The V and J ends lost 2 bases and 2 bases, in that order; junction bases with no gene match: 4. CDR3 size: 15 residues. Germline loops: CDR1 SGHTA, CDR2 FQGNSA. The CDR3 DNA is TGTGCCAGCAGCTTACAGGGGGCATCACAAGAGACCCAGTACTTC. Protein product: CASSLQGASQETQYF.

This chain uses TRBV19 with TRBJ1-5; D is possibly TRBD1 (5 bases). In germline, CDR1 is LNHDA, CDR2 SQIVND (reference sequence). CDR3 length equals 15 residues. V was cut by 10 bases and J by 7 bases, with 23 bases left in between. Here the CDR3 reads CATQAQGSGWQPQHF. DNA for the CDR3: TGTGCCACCCAAGCCCAGGGAAGCGGGTGGCAGCCCCAGCATTTT.

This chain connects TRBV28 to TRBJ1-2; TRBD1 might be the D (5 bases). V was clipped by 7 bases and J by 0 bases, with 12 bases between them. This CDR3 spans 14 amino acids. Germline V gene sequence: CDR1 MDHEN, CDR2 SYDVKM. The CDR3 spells CASKTGGANYGYTF. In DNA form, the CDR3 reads TGTGCCAGCAAGACGGGAGGGGCTAACTATGGCTACACCTTC.

CDR3 in amino acids: CASSRVAGGQETQYF. DNA of the CDR3: TGTGCCAGCAGCAGGGTCGCGGGGGGCCAAGAGACCCAGTACTTC. This chain links TRBV6-4 with TRBJ2-5; 8 nucleotides align to TRBD2. The germline V gene has CDR1 MRHNA and CDR2 SNTAGT. V shed 6 bases, J shed 1 base, and the junction held 7 bases outside the gene matches. The CDR3 extends over 15 amino acids.

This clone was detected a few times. The CDR3 here is CASSQGAGKPQHF. The CDR3 DNA reads as TGTGCCAGCAGCCAAGGGGCGGGGAAGCCCCAGCATTTT. V gene TRBV3-1 (or the pseudogene TRBV3-2) combines with J gene TRBJ1-5; D not certain. CDR3 length equals 13 residues. Trimming cost V 1 base and J 8 bases, with 9 bases left between them. Germline CDR1 and CDR2: LGHDT and YNNKEL (reference sequence).

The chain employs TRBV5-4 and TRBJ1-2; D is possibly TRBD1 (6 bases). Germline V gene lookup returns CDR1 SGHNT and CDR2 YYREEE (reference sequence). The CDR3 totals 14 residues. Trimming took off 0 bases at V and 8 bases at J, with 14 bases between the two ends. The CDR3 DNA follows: TGTGCCAGCAGCTTGGTCGGGGGGCCGGGGGGCTACACCTTC. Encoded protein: CASSLVGGPGGYTF.

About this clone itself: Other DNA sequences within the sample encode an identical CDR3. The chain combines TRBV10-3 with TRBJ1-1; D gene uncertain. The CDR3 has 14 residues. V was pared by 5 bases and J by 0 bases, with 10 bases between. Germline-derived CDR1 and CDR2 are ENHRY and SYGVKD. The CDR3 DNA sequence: TGTGCCATCAGTCGAGGGTCTATGAACACTGAAGCTTTCTTT. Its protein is CAISRGSMNTEAFF.

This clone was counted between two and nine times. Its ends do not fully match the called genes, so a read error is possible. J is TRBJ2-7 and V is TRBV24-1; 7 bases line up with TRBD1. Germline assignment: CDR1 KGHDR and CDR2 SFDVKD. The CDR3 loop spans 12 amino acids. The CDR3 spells CATSECDRVFPF. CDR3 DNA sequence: TGTGCCACCAGTGAGTGTGACAGGGTGTTCCCCTTC.

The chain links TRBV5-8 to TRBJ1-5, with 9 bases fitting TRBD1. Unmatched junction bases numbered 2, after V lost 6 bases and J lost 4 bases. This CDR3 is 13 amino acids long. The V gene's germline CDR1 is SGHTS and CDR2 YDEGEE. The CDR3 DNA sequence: TGTGCCAGCACCGGGACAGGGAATCAGCCCCAGCATTTT. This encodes CASTGTGNQPQHF. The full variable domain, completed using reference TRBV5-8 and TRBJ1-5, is EAGVTQSPTHLIKTRGQQATLRCSPISGHTSVYWYQQALGLGLQFLLWYDEGEERNRGNFPPRFSGRQFPNYSSELNVNALELEDSALYLCASTGTGNQPQHFGDGTRLSIL.

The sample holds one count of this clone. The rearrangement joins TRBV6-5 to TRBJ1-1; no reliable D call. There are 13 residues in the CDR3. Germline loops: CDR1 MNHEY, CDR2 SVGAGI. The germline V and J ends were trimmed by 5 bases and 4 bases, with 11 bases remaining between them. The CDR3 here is CASSTYLGTEAFF. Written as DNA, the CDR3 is TGTGCCAGCAGTACCTACCTAGGCACTGAAGCTTTCTTT.

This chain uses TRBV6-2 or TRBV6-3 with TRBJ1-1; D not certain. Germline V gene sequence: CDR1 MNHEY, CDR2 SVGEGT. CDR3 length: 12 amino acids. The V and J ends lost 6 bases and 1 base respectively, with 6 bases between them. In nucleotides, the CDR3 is TGTGCCAGCAGCACATCGAACACTGAAGCTTTCTTT. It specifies CASSTSNTEAFF.

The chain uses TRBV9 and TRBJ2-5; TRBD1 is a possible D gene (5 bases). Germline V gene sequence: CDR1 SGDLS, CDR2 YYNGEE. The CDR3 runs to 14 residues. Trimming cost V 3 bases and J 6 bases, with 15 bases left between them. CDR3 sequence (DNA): TGTGCCAGCAGCGCAGCCGCCCAGGACAAGACCCAGTACTTC. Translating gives CASSAAAQDKTQYF.

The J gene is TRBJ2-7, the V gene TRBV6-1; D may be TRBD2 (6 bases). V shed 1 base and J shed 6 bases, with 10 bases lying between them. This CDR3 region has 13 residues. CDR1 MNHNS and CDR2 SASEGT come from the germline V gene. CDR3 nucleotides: TGTGCCAGCAGTGAAGTGTCGCGGGGCGAGCAGTACGTC. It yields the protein CASSEVSRGEQYV.

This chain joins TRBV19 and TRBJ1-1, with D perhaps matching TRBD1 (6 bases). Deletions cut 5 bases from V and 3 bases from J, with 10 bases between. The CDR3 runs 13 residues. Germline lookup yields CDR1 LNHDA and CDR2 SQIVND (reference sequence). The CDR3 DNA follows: TGTGCCAGTAGTTTGGGGGCCTACACTGAAGCTTTCTTT. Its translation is CASSLGAYTEAFF.

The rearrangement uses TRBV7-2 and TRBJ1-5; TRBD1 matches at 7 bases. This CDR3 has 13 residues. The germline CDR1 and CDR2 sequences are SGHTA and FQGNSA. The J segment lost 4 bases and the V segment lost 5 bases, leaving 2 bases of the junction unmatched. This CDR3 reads CASSLTGNQPQHF. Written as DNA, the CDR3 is TGTGCCAGCAGCCTGACAGGGAATCAGCCCCAGCATTTT.